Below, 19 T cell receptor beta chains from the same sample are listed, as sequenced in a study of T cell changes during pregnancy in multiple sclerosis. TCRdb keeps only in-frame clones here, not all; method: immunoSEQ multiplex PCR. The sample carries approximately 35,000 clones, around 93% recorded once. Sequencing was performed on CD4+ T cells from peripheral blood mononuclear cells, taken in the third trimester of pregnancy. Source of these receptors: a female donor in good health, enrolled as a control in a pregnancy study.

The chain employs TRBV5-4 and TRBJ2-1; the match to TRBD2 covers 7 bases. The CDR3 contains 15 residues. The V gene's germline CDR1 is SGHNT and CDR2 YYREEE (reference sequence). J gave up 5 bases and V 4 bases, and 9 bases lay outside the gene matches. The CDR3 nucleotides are TGTGCCAGCAGCCTGGGACTACCCGAGGACAATGAGCAGTTCTTC. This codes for CASSLGLPEDNEQFF.

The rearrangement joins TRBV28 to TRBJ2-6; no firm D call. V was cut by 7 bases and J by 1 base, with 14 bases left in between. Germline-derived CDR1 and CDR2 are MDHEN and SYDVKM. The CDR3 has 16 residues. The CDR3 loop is CASIGGLPSGANVLTF. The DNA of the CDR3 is TGTGCCAGCATTGGCGGCCTTCCTTCTGGGGCCAACGTCCTGACTTTC. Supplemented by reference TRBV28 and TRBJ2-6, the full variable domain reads DVKVTQSSRYLVKRTGEKVFLECVQDMDHENMFWYRQDPGLGLRLIYFSYDVKMKEKGDIPEGYSVSREKKERFSLILESASTNQTSMYLCASIGGLPSGANVLTFGAGSRLTVL.

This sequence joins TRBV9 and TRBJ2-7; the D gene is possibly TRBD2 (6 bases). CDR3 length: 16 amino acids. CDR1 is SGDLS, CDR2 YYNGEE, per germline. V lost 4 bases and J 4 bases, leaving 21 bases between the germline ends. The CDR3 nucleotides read TGTGCCAGCAGCCCTGATTTACTAGCAAAAGAGTACGAGCAGTACTTC. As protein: CASSPDLLAKEYEQYF. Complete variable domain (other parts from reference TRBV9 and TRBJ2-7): DSGVTQTPKHLITATGQRVTLRCSPRSGDLSVYWYQQSLDQGLQFLIQYYNGEERAKGNILERFSAQQFPDLHSELNLSSLELGDSALYFCASSPDLLAKEYEQYFGPGTRLTVT.

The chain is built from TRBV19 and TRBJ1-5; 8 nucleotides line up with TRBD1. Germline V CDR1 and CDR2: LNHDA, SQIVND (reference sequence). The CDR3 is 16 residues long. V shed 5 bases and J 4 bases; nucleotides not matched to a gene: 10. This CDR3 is CASSAARQGLNQPQHF. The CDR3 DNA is TGTGCCAGTAGTGCCGCGAGACAGGGGTTGAATCAGCCCCAGCATTTT. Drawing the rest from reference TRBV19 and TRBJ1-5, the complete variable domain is DGGITQSPKYLFRKEGQNVTLSCEQNLNHDAMYWYRQDPGQGLRLIYYSQIVNDFQKGDIAEGYSVSREKKESFPLTVTSAQKNPTAFYLCASSAARQGLNQPQHFGDGTRLSIL.

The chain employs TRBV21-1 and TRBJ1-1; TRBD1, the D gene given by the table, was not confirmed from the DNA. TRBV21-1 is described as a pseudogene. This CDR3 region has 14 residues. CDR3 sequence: CASSKGQGETEAFF. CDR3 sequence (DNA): TGTGCCAGCAGCAAGGGACAGGGTGAGACTGAAGCTTTCTTT.

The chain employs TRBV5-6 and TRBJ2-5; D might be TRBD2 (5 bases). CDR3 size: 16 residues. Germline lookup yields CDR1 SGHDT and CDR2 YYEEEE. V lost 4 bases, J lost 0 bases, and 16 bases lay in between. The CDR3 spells CASSLGGPPYQETQYF. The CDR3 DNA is TGTGCCAGCAGCCTAGGAGGACCGCCGTACCAAGAGACCCAGTACTTC.

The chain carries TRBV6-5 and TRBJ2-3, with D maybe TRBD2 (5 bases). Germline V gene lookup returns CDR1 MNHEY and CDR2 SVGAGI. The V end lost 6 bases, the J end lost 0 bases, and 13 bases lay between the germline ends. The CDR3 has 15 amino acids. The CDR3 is CASRLLGASTDTQYF. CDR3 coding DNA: TGTGCCAGCAGACTACTAGGAGCTAGCACAGATACGCAGTATTTT.

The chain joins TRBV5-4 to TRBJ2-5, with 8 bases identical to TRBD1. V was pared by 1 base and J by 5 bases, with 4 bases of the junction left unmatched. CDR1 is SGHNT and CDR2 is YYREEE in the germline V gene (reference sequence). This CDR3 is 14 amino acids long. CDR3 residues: CASSLPGGGETQYF. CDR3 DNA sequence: TGTGCCAGCAGCTTGCCAGGGGGCGGTGAGACCCAGTACTTC.

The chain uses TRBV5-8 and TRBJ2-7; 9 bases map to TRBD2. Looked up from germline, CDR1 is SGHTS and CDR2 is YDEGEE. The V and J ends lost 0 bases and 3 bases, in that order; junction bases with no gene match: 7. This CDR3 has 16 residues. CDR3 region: CASSLGRSGSFYEQYF. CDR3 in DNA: TGTGCCAGCAGCTTGGGTCGTAGCGGGAGCTTCTACGAGCAGTACTTC.

CDR3 residues: CASSQDLQNYGYTF. The DNA of the CDR3 is TGTGCCAGCAGCCAAGATCTCCAGAACTATGGCTACACCTTC. The V and J genes are TRBV14 and TRBJ1-2; D not resolved. This CDR3 is built from 14 residues. Germline values: CDR1 SGHDN, CDR2 FVKESK. V shed 0 bases and J shed 2 bases, with 7 bases lying between them.

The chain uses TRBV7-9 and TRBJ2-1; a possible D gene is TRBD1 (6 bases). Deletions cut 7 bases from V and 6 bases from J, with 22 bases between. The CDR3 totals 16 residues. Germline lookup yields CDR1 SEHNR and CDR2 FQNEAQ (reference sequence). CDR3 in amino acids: CASNHPNLEQGNEQFF. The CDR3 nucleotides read TGTGCCAGCAACCATCCCAACCTCGAACAGGGCAATGAGCAGTTCTTC.

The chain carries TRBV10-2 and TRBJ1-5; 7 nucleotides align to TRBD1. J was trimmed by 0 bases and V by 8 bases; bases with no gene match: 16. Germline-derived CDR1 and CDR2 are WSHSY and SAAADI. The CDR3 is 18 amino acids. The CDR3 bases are TGCGCCAGCGCTCGACAGGGTTCGTTGGCTTATAGCAATCAGCCCCAGCATTTT. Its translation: CASARQGSLAYSNQPQHF.

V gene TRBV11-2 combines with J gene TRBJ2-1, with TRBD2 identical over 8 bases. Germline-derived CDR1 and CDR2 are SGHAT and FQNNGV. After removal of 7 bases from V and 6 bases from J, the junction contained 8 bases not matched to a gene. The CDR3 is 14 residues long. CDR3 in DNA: TGTGCCAGCACCTCACTAGCGGACCTCAATGAGCAGTTCTTC. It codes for CASTSLADLNEQFF.

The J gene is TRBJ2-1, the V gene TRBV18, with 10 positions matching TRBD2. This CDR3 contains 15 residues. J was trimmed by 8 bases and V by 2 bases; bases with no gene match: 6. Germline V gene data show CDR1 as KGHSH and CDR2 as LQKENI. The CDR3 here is CASSPALAGEYEQFF. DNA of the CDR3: TGTGCCAGCTCACCAGCTCTAGCGGGAGAATATGAGCAGTTCTTC.

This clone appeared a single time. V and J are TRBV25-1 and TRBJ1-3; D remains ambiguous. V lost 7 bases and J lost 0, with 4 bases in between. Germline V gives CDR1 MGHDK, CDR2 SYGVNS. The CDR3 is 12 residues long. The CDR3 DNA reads TGTGCCAGCACCTACTCTGGAAACACCATATATTTT. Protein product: CASTYSGNTIYF.

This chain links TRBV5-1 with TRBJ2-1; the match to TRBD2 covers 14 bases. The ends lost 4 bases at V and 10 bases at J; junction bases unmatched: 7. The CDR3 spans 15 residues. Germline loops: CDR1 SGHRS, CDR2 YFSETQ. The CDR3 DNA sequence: TGCGCCAGCAGCCCCGGGACTAGCGGGAGTTTGGAGCAGTTCTTC. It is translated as CASSPGTSGSLEQFF.

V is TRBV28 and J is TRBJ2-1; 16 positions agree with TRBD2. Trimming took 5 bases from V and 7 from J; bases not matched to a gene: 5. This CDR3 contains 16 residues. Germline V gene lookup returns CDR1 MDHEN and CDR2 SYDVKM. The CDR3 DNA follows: TGTGCCAGCAGTGAGGGACTAGCGGGGGGGCGTAATGAGCAGTTCTTC. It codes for CASSEGLAGGRNEQFF.

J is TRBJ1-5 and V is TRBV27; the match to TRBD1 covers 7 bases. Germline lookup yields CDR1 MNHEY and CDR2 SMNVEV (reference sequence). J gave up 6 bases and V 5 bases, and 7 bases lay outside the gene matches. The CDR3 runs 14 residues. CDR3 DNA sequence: TGTGCCAGCAGTCAACAGGGGTCCGCTCAGCCCCAGCATTTT. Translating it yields CASSQQGSAQPQHF.

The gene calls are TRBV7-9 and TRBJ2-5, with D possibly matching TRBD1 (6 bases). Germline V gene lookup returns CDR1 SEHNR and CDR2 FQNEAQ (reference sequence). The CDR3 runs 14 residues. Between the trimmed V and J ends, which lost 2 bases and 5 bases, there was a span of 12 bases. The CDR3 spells CASSLSRGEETQYF. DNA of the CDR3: TGTGCCAGCAGCTTATCCAGGGGCGAGGAGACCCAGTACTTC.